Detailed here is one TCR beta chain. Original processing methods: Reference gene primers were amplified, and this amplification served to estimate nucleated cell counts. Method: immunoSEQ multiplex PCR; TCRdb's copy keeps in-frame clones and lacks some. From that table come the V and J calls and clone size; the DNA was used to work out D and trimming. The profile shows under 250,000 clones, 75% to 90% of them singletons. Participants were aged about 18 to 90 years, lived in about two dozen US areas, and enrolled virtually. Participant-given clinical history determined each cohort assignment. The CDR3 runs to 16 residues. CDR1 is SGDLS and CDR2 is YYNGEE in the germline V gene. Losses at the gene ends were 1 base for V and 5 bases for J; bases not matched to a gene: 9. This sample is part of a study of blood T cell repertoires in COVID-19. Overall study context: There were acute and convalescent COVID-19 samples, and they came from the United States, Italy and Spain.

Sequencing was carried out using PBMCs or T cells enriched from blood (not recorded which). The chain is built from TRBV9 and TRBJ2-5, with TRBD2 matching 9 bases. The clonotype originates from a woman between 40 and 50 years old who had been exposed to COVID-19. CDR3 protein: CASSVLTSGGEETQYF. The CDR3, as DNA: TGTGCCAGCAGCGTATTGACTAGCGGAGGGGAGGAGACCCAGTACTTC.